The rows below give T cell receptor beta chains drawn from one sample of a study of T cells in Graves' hyperthyroidism and ophthalmopathy. TCRdb used MiXCR to reprocess the multiplex PCR reads, holding one entry per CDR3 protein. This sample carries 200,000 to 250,000 distinct CDR3 sequences, 16% of them seen once, and the ten largest clones take about 29%. Sequencing used blood. The receptors were sampled from a woman aged 18-29 years with Graves' ophthalmopathy. Both conserved end residues are part of each CDR3. Each record gives: V gene, J gene, CDR3 protein.

V gene: TRBV20-1; J gene: TRBJ2-2; CDR3 protein: CSARASFTGELFF
V gene: TRBV9; J gene: TRBJ2-5; CDR3 protein: CASSADHTGTQYF
V gene: TRBV19; J gene: TRBJ2-5; CDR3 protein: CASSRKKTAVQETQYF
V gene: TRBV6-1; J gene: TRBJ2-4; CDR3 protein: CASSHQNVGDIQYF
V gene: TRBV7-8; J gene: TRBJ1-1; CDR3 protein: CASSFRGGRGAFF
V gene: TRBV14; J gene: TRBJ2-1; CDR3 protein: CASSAYNEQFF
V gene: TRBV4-1; J gene: TRBJ2-3; CDR3 protein: CASSHLGDTQYF
V gene: TRBV28; J gene: TRBJ1-3; CDR3 protein: CASSFTGTGSGNTIYF
V gene: TRBV19; J gene: TRBJ2-1; CDR3 protein: CASRAGQTYNEQFF
V gene: TRBV28; J gene: TRBJ2-1; CDR3 protein: CASSLRPVGSYNEQFF
V gene: TRBV6-1; J gene: TRBJ2-2; CDR3 protein: CASRFSGGNTGELFF
V gene: TRBV2; J gene: TRBJ1-2; CDR3 protein: CASHKGTRELAGGYTF
V gene: TRBV2; J gene: TRBJ1-1; CDR3 protein: CASSGGMTEAFF
V gene: TRBV3-1; J gene: TRBJ1-2; CDR3 protein: CASSQANRVYGYTF
V gene: TRBV20-1; J gene: TRBJ2-3; CDR3 protein: CSAREGRRTSRSDTQYF
V gene: TRBV4-1; J gene: TRBJ1-3; CDR3 protein: CASSPGAGLPTIYF
V gene: TRBV7-3; J gene: TRBJ2-2; CDR3 protein: CASSLQGANTGELFF